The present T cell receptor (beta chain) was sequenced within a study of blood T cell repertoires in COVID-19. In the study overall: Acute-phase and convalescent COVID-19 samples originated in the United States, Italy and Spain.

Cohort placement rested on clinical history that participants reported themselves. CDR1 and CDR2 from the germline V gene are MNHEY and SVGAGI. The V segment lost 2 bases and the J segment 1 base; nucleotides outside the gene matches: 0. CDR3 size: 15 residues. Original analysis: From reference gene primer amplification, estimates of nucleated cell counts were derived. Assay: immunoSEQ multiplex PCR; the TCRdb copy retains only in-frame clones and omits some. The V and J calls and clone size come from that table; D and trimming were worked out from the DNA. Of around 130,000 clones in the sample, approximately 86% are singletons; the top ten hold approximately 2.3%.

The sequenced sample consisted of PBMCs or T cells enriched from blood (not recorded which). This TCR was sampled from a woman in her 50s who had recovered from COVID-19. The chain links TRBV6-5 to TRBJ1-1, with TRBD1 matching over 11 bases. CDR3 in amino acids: CASSYGTGGNTEAFF. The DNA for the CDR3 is TGTGCCAGCAGTTACGGGACAGGGGGGAACACTGAAGCTTTCTTT.